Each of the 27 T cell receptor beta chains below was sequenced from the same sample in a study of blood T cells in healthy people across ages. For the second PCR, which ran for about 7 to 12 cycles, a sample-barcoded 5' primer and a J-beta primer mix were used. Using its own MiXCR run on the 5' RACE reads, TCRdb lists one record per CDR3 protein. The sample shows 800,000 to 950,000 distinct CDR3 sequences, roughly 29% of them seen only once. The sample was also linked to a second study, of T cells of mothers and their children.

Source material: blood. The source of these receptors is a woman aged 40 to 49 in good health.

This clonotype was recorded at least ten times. CDR3 protein: CASSLQGGRTEAFF. CDR3 DNA: TGTGCCAGCAGCTTACAGGGGGGCCGCACTGAAGCTTTCTTT. V usage is TRBV7-3 and J usage is TRBJ1-1, with 7 nucleotides matching TRBD1. The CDR3 has 14 residues. The V gene's germline CDR1 is SGHTA and CDR2 FQGTGA. V gave up 2 bases and J gave up 4 bases; unmatched junction bases: 4.

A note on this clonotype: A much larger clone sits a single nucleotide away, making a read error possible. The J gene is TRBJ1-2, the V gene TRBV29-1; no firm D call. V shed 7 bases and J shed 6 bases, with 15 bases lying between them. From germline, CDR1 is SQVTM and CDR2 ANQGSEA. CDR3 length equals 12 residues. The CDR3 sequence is CSGAWTVDGYTF. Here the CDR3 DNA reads TGCAGCGGTGCATGGACGGTGGATGGCTACACCTTC.

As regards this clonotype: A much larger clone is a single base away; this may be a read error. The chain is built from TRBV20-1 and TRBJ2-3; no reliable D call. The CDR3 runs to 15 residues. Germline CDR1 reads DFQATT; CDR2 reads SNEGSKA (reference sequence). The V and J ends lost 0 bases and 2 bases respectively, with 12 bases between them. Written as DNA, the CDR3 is TGCAGTGCTAGAGATGGTGGGGTCCCCACAGATACGCAGTATTTT. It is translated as CSARDGGVPTDTQYF.

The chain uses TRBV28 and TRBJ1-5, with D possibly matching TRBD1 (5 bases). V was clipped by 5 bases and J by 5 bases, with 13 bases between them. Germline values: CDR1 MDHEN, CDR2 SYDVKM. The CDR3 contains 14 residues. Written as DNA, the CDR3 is TGTGCCAGCAGTCCCGGGGGAATGGATCAGCCCCAGCATTTT. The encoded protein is CASSPGGMDQPQHF.

CDR3 sequence reads: CASSSNVARSTQYF. As DNA, the CDR3 is TGCGCCAGCAGCTCGAACGTAGCCCGAAGCACGCAGTATTTT. The genes are TRBV5-1 and TRBJ2-3; no firm D call. Between the trimmed V and J ends, which lost 3 bases and 9 bases, there was a span of 17 bases. CDR1 is SGHRS and CDR2 is YFSETQ in the germline V gene. CDR3 length equals 14 residues.

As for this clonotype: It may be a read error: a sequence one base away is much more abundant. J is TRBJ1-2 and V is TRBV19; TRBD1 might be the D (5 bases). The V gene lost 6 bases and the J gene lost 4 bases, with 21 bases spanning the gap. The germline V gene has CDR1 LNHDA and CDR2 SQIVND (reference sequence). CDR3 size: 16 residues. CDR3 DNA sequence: TGTGCCAGTAGCCTCACAGTGACAGAAGGAGGCTATGGCTACACCTTC. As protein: CASSLTVTEGGYGYTF.

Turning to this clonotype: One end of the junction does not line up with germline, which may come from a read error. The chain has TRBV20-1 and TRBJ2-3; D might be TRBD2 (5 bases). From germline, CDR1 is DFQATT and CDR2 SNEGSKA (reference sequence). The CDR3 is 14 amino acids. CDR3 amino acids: CSTRVPGGYNEQYF. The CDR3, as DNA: TGCAGTACTAGAGTCCCGGGTGGATACAATGAGCAGTACTTT.

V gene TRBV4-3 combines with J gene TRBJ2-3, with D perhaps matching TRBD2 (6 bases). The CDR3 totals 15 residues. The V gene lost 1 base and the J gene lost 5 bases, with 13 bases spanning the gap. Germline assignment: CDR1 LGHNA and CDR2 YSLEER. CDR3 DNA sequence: TGCGCCAGCAGCCAAGTGGGGCGGGGAGAAGATACGCAGTATTTT. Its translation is CASSQVGRGEDTQYF.

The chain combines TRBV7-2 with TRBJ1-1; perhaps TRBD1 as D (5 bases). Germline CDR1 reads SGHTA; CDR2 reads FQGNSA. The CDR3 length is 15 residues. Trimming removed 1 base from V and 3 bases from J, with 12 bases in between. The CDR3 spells CASSLVRQGYTEAFF. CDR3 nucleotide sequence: TGTGCCAGCAGCTTAGTTAGGCAGGGTTACACTGAAGCTTTCTTT.

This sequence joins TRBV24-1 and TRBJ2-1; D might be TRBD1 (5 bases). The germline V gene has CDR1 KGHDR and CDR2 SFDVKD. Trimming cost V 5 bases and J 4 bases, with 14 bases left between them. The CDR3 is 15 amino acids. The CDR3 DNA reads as TGTGCCACCAGTGGGCACAGGTACTTATACAATGAGCAGTTCTTC. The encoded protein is CATSGHRYLYNEQFF.

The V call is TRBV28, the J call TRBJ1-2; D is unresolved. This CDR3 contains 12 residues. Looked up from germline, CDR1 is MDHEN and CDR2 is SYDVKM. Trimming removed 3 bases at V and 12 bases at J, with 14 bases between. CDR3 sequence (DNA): TGTGCCAGCAGTTTTATCCGGGAAGCGGACACCTTC. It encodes CASSFIREADTF.

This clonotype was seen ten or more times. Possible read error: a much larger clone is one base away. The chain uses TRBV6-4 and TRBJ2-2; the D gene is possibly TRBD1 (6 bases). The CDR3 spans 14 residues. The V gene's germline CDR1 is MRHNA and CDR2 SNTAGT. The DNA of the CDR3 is TGTGCCAGCAGTGAGGGACAAAACACCGGGGAGCGGTTTTTT. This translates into CASSEGQNTGERFF.

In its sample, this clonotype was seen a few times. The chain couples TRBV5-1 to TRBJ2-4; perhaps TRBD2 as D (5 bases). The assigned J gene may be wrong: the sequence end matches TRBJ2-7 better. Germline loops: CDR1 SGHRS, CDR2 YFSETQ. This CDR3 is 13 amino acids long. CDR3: CASNLRGMYEQYF. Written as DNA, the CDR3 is TGCGCCAGCAACCTTCGGGGAATGTACGAGCAGTACTTC.

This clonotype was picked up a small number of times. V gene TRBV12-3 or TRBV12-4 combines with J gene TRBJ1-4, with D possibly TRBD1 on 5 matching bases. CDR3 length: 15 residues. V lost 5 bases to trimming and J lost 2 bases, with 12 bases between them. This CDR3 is CASSRAGSTNEKLFF. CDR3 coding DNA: TGTGCCAGCAGTCGTGCAGGGTCTACTAATGAAAAACTGTTTTTT.

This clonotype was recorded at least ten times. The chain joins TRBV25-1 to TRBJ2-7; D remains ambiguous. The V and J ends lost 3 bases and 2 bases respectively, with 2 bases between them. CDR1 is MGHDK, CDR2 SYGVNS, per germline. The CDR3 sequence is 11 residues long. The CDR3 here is CASSDPYEQYF. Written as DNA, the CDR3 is TGTGCCAGCAGTGACCCCTACGAGCAGTACTTC.

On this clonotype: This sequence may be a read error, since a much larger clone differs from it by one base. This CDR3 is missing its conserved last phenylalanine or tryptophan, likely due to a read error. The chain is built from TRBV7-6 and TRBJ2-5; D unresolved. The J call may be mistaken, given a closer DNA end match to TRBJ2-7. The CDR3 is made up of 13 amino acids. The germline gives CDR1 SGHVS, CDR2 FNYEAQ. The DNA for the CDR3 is TGTGCCAGCAGCTTATTCGTCGATAACGAGCAGTACTAC. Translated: CASSLFVDNEQYY.

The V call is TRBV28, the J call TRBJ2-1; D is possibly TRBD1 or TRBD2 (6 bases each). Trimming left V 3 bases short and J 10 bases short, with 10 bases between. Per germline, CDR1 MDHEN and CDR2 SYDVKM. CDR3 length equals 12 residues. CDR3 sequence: CASSLGGMEQFF. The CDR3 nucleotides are TGTGCCAGCAGTTTGGGGGGCATGGAGCAGTTCTTC.

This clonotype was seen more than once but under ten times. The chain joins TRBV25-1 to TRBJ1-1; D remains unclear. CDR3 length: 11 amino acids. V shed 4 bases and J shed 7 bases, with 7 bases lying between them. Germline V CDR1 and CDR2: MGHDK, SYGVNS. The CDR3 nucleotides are TGTGCCAGCAGTGTCAGCAGTGAAGCTTTCTTT. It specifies CASSVSSEAFF.

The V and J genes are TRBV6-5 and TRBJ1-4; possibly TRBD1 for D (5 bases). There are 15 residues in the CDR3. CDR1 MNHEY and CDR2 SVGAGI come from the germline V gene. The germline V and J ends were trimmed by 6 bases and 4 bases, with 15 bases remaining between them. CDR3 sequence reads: CASRSQGLINEKLFF. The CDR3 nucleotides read TGTGCCAGCAGATCTCAGGGATTGATTAATGAAAAACTGTTTTTT.

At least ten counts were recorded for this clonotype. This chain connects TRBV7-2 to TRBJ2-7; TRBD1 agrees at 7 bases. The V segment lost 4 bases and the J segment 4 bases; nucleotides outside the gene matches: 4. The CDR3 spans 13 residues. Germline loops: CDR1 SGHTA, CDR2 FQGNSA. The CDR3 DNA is TGTGCCAGCAGCTCGAGGGGACAGTACGAGCAGTACTTC. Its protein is CASSSRGQYEQYF.

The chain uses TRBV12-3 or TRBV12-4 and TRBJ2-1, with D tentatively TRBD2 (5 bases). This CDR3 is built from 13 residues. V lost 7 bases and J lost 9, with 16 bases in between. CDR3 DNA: TGTGCCAGCATTTCCCGCTTCGGGATTGAGCAGTTCTTC. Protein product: CASISRFGIEQFF.

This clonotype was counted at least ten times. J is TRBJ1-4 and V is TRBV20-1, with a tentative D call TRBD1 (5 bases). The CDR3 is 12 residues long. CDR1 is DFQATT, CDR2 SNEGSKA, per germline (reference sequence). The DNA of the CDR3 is TGCAGCGCCCGGGACCTCCGGGAAAAACTGTTTTTT. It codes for CSARDLREKLFF.

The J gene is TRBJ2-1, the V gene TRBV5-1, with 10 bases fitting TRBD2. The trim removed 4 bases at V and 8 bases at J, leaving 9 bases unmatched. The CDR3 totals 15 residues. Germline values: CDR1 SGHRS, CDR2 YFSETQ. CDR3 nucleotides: TGCGCCAGCAGCGGCCTAGCGGGGGAGGGCCATGAGCAGTTCTTC. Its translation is CASSGLAGEGHEQFF.

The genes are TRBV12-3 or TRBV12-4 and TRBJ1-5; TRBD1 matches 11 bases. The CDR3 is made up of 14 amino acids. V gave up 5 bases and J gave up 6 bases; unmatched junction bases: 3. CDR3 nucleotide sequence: TGTGCCAGCAGTAGGGGGACAGGGGGTCAGCCCCAGCATTTT. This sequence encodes CASSRGTGGQPQHF.

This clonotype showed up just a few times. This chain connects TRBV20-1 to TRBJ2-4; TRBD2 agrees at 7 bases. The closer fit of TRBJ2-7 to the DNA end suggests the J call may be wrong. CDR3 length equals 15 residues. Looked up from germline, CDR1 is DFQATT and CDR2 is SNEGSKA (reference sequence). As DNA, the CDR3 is TGCAGTGCTAGAGACCAGAGGATATCGGGGGGCGAGCAGTACTTC. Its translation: CSARDQRISGGEQYF.

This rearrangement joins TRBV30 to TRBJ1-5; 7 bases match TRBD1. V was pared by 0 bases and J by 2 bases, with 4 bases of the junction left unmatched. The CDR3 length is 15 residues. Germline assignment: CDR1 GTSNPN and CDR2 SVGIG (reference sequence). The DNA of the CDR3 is TGTGCCTGGAGTGTAGGGGGGACAGGCAATCAGCCCCAGCATTTT. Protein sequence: CAWSVGGTGNQPQHF.

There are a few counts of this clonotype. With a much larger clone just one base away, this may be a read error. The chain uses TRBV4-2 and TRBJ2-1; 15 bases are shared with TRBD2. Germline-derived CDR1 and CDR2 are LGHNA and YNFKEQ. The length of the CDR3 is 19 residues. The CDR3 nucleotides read TGTGCCAGCAGCCAACGGACTAGCGGGGGGGCGAATGGATACAATGCGCAGTTCTTC. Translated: CASSQRTSGGANGYNAQFF.